The rows below give T cell receptor beta chains drawn from one sample of a study of tumor and adjacent non-tumor tissue in lung cancer. In TCRdb, the multiplex PCR reads were re-called with MiXCR into one record per CDR3 protein. The sample contains 40,000 to 45,000 distinct CDR3 sequences, roughly 60% of which appear only once. The sample consisted of distant non-tumor lung tissue. These receptors were collected from a man aged 50 or older with non-small cell lung cancer. CDR3s include the opening cysteine and the closing phenylalanine or tryptophan. The D gene is left open where the match is weak. A row's size may be missing; if present it is once, few, many or a size class.

clone_size j_call d_call v_call cdr3_nt cdr3_aa
many TRBJ1-6 TRBD1 TRBV29-1 TGCAGCGTATCCGGGACAGGGGGAAATTCACCCCTCCACTTT CSVSGTGGNSPLHF
- TRBJ1-5 TRBD1 TRBV4-1 TGCGCCAGCAGCCAAGCTAGGGGACAGGGTGTCAATCAGCCCCAGCATTTT CASSQARGQGVNQPQHF
- TRBJ2-3 - TRBV14 TGTGCCAGCAGCCAAGAAGACAGGTGGATTGCAGATACGCAGTATTTT CASSQEDRWIADTQYF
- TRBJ2-7 TRBD2 TRBV11-2 TGTGCCAACAGCTTAAGGAGCGGGGGGGCCTTTGAGCAGTACTTC CANSLRSGGAFEQYF
- TRBJ1-5 - TRBV4-1 TGCGCCAGCAGCAAAGATTTCGCGAAGCAGTATCAGCCCCAGCATTTT CASSKDFAKQYQPQHF
many TRBJ2-2 - TRBV5-1 TGCGCCAGCAGCTTGAGTTTGGAGACCACCGGGGAGCTGTTTTTT CASSLSLETTGELFF
many TRBJ2-1 TRBD2 TRBV5-1 TGCGCCAGCAGCTCTAGCGGGACAAACAATGAGCAGTTCTTC CASSSSGTNNEQFF
medium-sized TRBJ2-7 - TRBV18 TGTGCCAGCTCACCACCAGAGTCCTACGAGCAGTACTTC CASSPPESYEQYF
- TRBJ2-1 - TRBV11-3 TGTGCCAGCAGCCCGGGTGGTGTGGAGAAGCAGTTCTTC CASSPGGVEKQFF
many TRBJ1-2 - TRBV7-9 TGTGCCAGCAGCTTAGCGGACAGACCTAACTATGGCTACACCTTC CASSLADRPNYGYTF
- TRBJ2-7 TRBD1 TRBV28 TGTGCCAACAGTTGGGTCCGGGACAGTCCCTACGAGCACTACTTC CANSWVRDSPYEHYF
- TRBJ2-1 TRBD2 TRBV20-1 TGCAGTGCTAGGTTCACAATGGCGGGAGGCAATGAGCAGTTCTTC CSARFTMAGGNEQFF
few TRBJ2-1 - TRBV5-5 TGTGCCGGCAGCTTGGTCGGTTATGAGCAATTCTTC CAGSLVGYEQFF
- TRBJ2-4 TRBD2 TRBV6-5 TGTGCCAGCAGCCCCAGACTAGCGGGGGGGGGGAACATTCATTACTTC CASSPRLAGGGNIHYF
many TRBJ2-7 TRBD1 TRBV5-4 TGTGCCAGCAGCCTGCCACCGGGACAGGGATCCTACGAGCAGTACTTC CASSLPPGQGSYEQYF
- TRBJ2-3 - TRBV11-3 TGTGCCAGCAGCTTAGACGGGGCCGGGGCGGATATGCAGTATTTT CASSLDGAGADMQYF
- TRBJ2-7 - TRBV19 TGTGCCAGAAGTTCGGGACGGAGGTACGAGCAGTGCTTC CARSSGRRYEQCF
- TRBJ2-2 - TRBV28 TGTGCCAGCGCTAAGACATGGGGAAATAGCGTTGGGGAGCTGTTTTTT CASAKTWGNSVGELFF